The 19 T cell receptor beta chains given below trace back to one sample, sequenced in a study of Graves' ophthalmopathy and Graves' hyperthyroidism. Amplification of the TCR beta CDR3 regions used RNA transcripts (as template). The workflow started with a first-round RT-PCR run with HTBI primers and then moved on to a second-round multiplex PCR. TCRdb ran MiXCR on the multiplex PCR reads and lists one entry per CDR3 protein. The repertoire includes a few hundred thousand distinct CDR3 sequences, roughly 21% of them detected once, and 43% sits in the top ten. The specimen sequenced was peripheral blood. These receptors were obtained from a woman between 45 and 60 years old with Graves' ophthalmopathy.

This clonotype has at least ten counts. The V gene is TRBV19, the J gene TRBJ1-2; 8 bases fit TRBD1. The CDR3 has 16 amino acids. Losses at the gene ends were 2 bases for V and 2 bases for J; bases not matched to a gene: 7. CDR1 is LNHDA, CDR2 SQIVND, per germline (reference sequence). The CDR3 DNA sequence: TGTGCCAGTAGTATATCAGGGGGCGTTGGGAACTATGGCTACACCTTC. It yields the protein CASSISGGVGNYGYTF. Full variable domain (missing parts from reference TRBV19 and TRBJ1-2): DGGITQSPKYLFRKEGQNVTLSCEQNLNHDAMYWYRQDPGQGLRLIYYSQIVNDFQKGDIAEGYSVSREKKESFPLTVTSAQKNPTAFYLCASSISGGVGNYGYTFGSGTRLTVV.

This clonotype was picked up many times. V and J are TRBV19 and TRBJ2-5; 7 bases are a match to TRBD2. This CDR3 comprises 15 residues. Trimming removed 4 bases from V and 3 bases from J; junction bases left unmatched: 8. The germline V gene has CDR1 LNHDA and CDR2 SQIVND (reference sequence). The CDR3 spells CASSRGGKGEETQYF. For the CDR3, the DNA is TGTGCCAGTAGTAGGGGGGGTAAGGGCGAAGAGACCCAGTACTTC. The whole variable domain, filled in from reference TRBV19 and TRBJ2-5, reads DGGITQSPKYLFRKEGQNVTLSCEQNLNHDAMYWYRQDPGQGLRLIYYSQIVNDFQKGDIAEGYSVSREKKESFPLTVTSAQKNPTAFYLCASSRGGKGEETQYFGPGTRLLVL.

The chain combines TRBV20-1 with TRBJ1-1; D perhaps matches TRBD1 (5 bases). Germline V gene data show CDR1 as DFQATT and CDR2 as SNEGSKA (reference sequence). The CDR3 has 12 amino acids. Trimming took 3 bases from V and 3 from J, leaving 8 bases between them. In DNA form, the CDR3 reads TGCAGTGCTAGGCGGGGCCACACTGAAGCTTTCTTT. Residues: CSARRGHTEAFF.

This clonotype appeared many times. V and J are TRBV7-6 and TRBJ2-7, with 11 nucleotides matching TRBD2. CDR1 and CDR2 (germline): SGHVS, FNYEAQ. Germline trimming cut 5 bases from V and 2 bases from J; bases unmatched to any gene: 2. The CDR3 is made up of 14 amino acids. The CDR3 DNA is TGTGCCAGCAGCCGACTAGCGGGACCCTACGAGCAGTACTTC. Protein sequence: CASSRLAGPYEQYF.

Many counts were recorded for this clonotype. V and J are TRBV28 and TRBJ1-6, with TRBD1 identical over 7 bases. CDR1 is MDHEN and CDR2 is SYDVKM in the germline V gene. The junction had 3 bases not matched to a gene; V was cut back by 5 bases and J by 5 bases. This CDR3 has 14 amino acids. CDR3 sequence reads: CASSAGGDNSPLHF. The CDR3 DNA sequence: TGTGCCAGCAGTGCAGGGGGAGATAATTCACCCCTCCACTTT.

Only a few counts were recorded for this clonotype. The chain has TRBV18 and TRBJ2-5; 7 bases fit TRBD2. In germline, CDR1 is KGHSH, CDR2 LQKENI. CDR3 length: 13 amino acids. After removal of 5 bases from V and 4 bases from J, the junction contained 4 bases not matched to a gene. The CDR3 region has the DNA TGTGCCAGCTCAATGGCGGGAGTAGAGACCCAGTACTTC. Protein: CASSMAGVETQYF.

This clonotype was detected ten times or more. The chain carries TRBV6-1 and TRBJ2-7, with D tentatively TRBD1 or TRBD2 (5 bases each). In germline, CDR1 is MNHNS, CDR2 SASEGT. V was shortened by 8 bases and J by 5 bases, with 16 bases between the two germline ends. The CDR3 spans 13 residues. CDR3 in DNA: TGTGCCAGCGTGGGGGTGGAAGGGCACGAGCAGTACTTC. Protein: CASVGVEGHEQYF.

The table lists this clonotype with a count of one. The chain has TRBV4-1 and TRBJ1-2; perhaps TRBD1 as D (6 bases). The CDR3 spans 15 residues. Looked up from germline, CDR1 is MGHRA and CDR2 is YSYEKL. V was pared by 0 bases and J by 0 bases, with 8 bases between. Here the CDR3 reads CASSQDGQTNYGYTF. CDR3 nucleotide sequence: TGCGCCAGCAGCCAAGACGGACAGACTAACTATGGCTACACCTTC.

This clonotype came up a few times. This chain links TRBV11-1 with TRBJ2-6, with D unclear. The V end lost 3 bases, the J end lost 3 bases, and 12 bases lay between the germline ends. The germline gives CDR1 SGHAT, CDR2 FQDESV (reference sequence). The CDR3 consists of 16 residues. The CDR3 DNA sequence: TGTGCCAGCAGCTTTAACCCGCAGTTTGGGGCCAACGTCCTGACTTTC. Translated: CASSFNPQFGANVLTF.

The chain is built from TRBV12-3 or TRBV12-4 and TRBJ1-6; D is unresolved. The CDR3 loop spans 15 amino acids. V was cut by 3 bases and J by 3 bases, with 9 bases left in between. The CDR3 DNA reads as TGTGCCAGCAGTTTGGAGGGAATCTATAATTCACCCCTCCACTTT. Translation gives CASSLEGIYNSPLHF.

The sample holds a few counts of this clonotype. Being one base from a much bigger clone, this may be a read error. The chain joins TRBV20-1 to TRBJ2-7, with TRBD2 matching over 16 bases. Germline V gene sequence: CDR1 DFQATT, CDR2 SNEGSKA (reference sequence). This CDR3 has 18 residues. This CDR3 is CSATTTGTSGRATNEQCF. The CDR3 DNA reads as TGCAGTGCAACCACGACCGGGACTAGCGGGAGGGCCACGAACGAGCAGTGCTTC.

In its sample, this clonotype was seen many times. This chain links TRBV29-1 with TRBJ2-7; possibly TRBD2 for D (5 bases). CDR1 SQVTM and CDR2 ANQGSEA come from the germline V gene. With 7 bases removed from V and 7 bases from J, the gap between germline ends came to 20 bases. This CDR3 spans 13 amino acids. The CDR3 is CSAATREGEEQYF. The CDR3 DNA follows: TGCAGCGCCGCTACACGAGAGGGAGAGGAGCAGTACTTC.

Many counts were recorded for this clonotype. This chain connects TRBV28 to TRBJ2-7; D unresolved. The CDR3 totals 13 residues. V was shortened by 2 bases and J by 4 bases, with 9 bases between the two germline ends. Germline CDR1 MDHEN, CDR2 SYDVKM. CDR3 bases: TGTGCCAGCAGTTTAGCCCACATATACGAGCAGTACTTC. Translating gives CASSLAHIYEQYF.

This clonotype was picked up many times. The rearrangement uses TRBV27 and TRBJ2-7, with 7 bases identical to TRBD2. CDR3 length: 14 residues. V gave up 5 bases and J gave up 1 base; unmatched junction bases: 5. Germline-derived CDR1 and CDR2 are MNHEY and SMNVEV (reference sequence). The CDR3 DNA follows: TGTGCCAGCAGTAGTCTAGCGGTATCCTACGAGCAGTACTTC. It specifies CASSSLAVSYEQYF.

At least ten counts were recorded for this clonotype. The chain has TRBV19 and TRBJ2-5; D is unclear. The germline gives CDR1 LNHDA, CDR2 SQIVND (reference sequence). V was shortened by 3 bases and J by 1 base, with 18 bases between the two germline ends. The CDR3 sequence is 17 residues long. CDR3 protein: CASSIATGSIIQETQYF. The CDR3 bases are TGTGCCAGTAGTATTGCGACTGGCAGTATAATCCAAGAGACCCAGTACTTC. Variable domain in full (rest from reference TRBV19 and TRBJ2-5): DGGITQSPKYLFRKEGQNVTLSCEQNLNHDAMYWYRQDPGQGLRLIYYSQIVNDFQKGDIAEGYSVSREKKESFPLTVTSAQKNPTAFYLCASSIATGSIIQETQYFGPGTRLLVL.

This clonotype appeared many times. The chain has TRBV27 and TRBJ1-1; tentatively, D is TRBD1 (5 bases). The CDR3 extends over 15 amino acids. V shed 6 bases and J shed 4 bases, with 18 bases lying between them. CDR1 is MNHEY and CDR2 is SMNVEV in the germline V gene (reference sequence). The CDR3 region is CASSSFAGLSTEAFF. CDR3 nucleotides: TGTGCCAGCAGCTCATTCGCAGGGTTAAGCACTGAAGCTTTCTTT.

This chain joins TRBV13 and TRBJ1-1; 7 positions match TRBD1. The V gene's germline CDR1 is PRHDT and CDR2 FYEKMQ (reference sequence). The CDR3 has 14 amino acids. Losses at the gene ends were 3 bases for V and 0 bases for J; bases not matched to a gene: 1. CDR3 DNA sequence: TGTGCCAGCAGCTTCAGGGGGTTGAACACTGAAGCTTTCTTT. Translating gives CASSFRGLNTEAFF.

The V gene is TRBV12-3 or TRBV12-4, the J gene TRBJ1-1; D perhaps matches TRBD1 (6 bases). The germline V and J ends were trimmed by 5 bases and 6 bases, with 13 bases remaining between them. This CDR3 is built from 13 residues. The CDR3 nucleotides are TGTGCCAGCAGTAGATCCACAGGGTCTGAAGCTTTCTTT. Its translation: CASSRSTGSEAFF.

This clonotype was seen repeatedly, ten times or more. Given a much more abundant clone one base away, this may be a read error. The V and J genes are TRBV12-3 or TRBV12-4 and TRBJ1-5, with TRBD1 matching over 8 bases. This CDR3 has 13 residues. Unmatched junction bases numbered 7, after V lost 6 bases and J lost 9 bases. CDR3 loop: CASSQTGDRPQHF. In nucleotides, the CDR3 is TGTGCCAGCAGCCAGACAGGGGACCGGCCCCAGCATTTT.